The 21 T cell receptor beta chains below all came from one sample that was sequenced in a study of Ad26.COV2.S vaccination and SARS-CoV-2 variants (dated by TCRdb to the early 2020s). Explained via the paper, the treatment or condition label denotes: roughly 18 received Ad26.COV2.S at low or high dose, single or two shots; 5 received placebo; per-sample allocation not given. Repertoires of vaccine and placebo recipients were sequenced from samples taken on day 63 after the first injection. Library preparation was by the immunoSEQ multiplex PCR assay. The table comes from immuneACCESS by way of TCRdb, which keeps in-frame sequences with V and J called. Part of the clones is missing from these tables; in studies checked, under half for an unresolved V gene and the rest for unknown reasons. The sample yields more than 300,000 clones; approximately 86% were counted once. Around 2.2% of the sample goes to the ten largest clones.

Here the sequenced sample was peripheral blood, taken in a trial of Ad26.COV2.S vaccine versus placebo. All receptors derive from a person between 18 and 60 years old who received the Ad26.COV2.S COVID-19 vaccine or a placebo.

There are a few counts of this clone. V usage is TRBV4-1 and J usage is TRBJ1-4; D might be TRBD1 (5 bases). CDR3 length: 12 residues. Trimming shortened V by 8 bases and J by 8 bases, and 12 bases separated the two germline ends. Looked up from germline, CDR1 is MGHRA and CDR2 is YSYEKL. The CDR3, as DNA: TGCGCCAGCGGTGGGGGAGAGGAAAAACTGTTTTTT. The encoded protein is CASGGGEEKLFF.

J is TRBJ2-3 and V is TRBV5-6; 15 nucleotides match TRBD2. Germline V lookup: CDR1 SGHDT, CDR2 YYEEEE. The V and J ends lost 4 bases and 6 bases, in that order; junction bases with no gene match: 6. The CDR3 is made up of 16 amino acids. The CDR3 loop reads CASSVLGTSGGDTQYF. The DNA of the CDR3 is TGTGCCAGCAGCGTTCTGGGGACTAGCGGGGGGGATACGCAGTATTTT.

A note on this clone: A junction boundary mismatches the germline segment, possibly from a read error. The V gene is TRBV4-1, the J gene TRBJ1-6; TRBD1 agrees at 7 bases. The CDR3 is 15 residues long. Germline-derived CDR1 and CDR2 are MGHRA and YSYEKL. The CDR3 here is CASRQANRGNSPLHF. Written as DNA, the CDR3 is TGCGCCAGCAGACAAGCGAACAGGGGAAATTCACCCCTCCACTTT.

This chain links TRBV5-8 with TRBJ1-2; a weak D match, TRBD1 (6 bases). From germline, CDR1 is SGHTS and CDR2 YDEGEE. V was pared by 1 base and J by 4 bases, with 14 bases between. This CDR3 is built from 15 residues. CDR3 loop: CASSLRGALGYGYTF. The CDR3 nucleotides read TGTGCCAGCAGCTTGAGGGGGGCGCTAGGCTATGGCTACACCTTC. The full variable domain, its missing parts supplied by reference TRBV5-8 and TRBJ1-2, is EAGVTQSPTHLIKTRGQQATLRCSPISGHTSVYWYQQALGLGLQFLLWYDEGEERNRGNFPPRFSGRQFPNYSSELNVNALELEDSALYLCASSLRGALGYGYTFGSGTRLTVV.

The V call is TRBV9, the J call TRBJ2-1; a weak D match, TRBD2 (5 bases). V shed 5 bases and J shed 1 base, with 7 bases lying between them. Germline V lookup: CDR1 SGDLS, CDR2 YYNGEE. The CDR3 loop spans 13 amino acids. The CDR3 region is CASSGESYNEQFF. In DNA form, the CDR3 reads TGTGCCAGCAGTGGGGAGTCCTACAATGAGCAGTTCTTC.

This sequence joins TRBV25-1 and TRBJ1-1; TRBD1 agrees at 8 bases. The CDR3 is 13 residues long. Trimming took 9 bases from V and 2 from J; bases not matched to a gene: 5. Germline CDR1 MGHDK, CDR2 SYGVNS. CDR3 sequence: CASRQGANTEAFF. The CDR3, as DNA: TGTGCCAGTAGGCAGGGGGCAAACACTGAAGCTTTCTTT.

The DNA for the CDR3 is TGTGCCTGGAGTGTAATCCCCACGTGGGGGGGCAACAATGAGCAGTTCTTC. This sequence encodes CAWSVIPTWGGNNEQFF. The V and J genes are TRBV30 and TRBJ2-1; a weak D match, TRBD2 (7 bases). The CDR3 extends over 17 amino acids. CDR1 GTSNPN and CDR2 SVGIG come from the germline V gene (reference sequence). Between the trimmed V and J ends, which lost 0 bases and 5 bases, there was a span of 20 bases.

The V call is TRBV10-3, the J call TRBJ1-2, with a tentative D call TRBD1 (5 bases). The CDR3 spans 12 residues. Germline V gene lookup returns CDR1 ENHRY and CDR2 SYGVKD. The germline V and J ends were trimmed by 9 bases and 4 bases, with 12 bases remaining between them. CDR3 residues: CAIARDSYGYTF. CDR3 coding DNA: TGTGCCATAGCCCGTGACAGCTATGGCTACACCTTC.

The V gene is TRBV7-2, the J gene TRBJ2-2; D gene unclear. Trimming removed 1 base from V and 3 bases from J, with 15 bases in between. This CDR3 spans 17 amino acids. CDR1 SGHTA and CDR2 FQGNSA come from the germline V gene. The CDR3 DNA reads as TGTGCCAGCAGCTTAGGCTTAAGGGCATCGTACACCGGGGAGCTGTTTTTT. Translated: CASSLGLRASYTGELFF.

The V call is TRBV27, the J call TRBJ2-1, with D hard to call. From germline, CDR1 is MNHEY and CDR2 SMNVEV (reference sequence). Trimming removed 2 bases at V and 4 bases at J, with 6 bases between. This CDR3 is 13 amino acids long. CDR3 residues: CASSLSLYNEQFF. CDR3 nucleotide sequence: TGTGCCAGCAGTTTAAGTCTGTACAATGAGCAGTTCTTC.

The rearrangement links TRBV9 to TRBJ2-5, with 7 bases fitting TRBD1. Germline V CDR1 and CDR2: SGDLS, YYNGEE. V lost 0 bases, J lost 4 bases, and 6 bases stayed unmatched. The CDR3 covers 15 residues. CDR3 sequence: CASSVVGGTGETQYF. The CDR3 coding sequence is TGTGCCAGCAGCGTAGTAGGGGGCACGGGAGAGACCCAGTACTTC.

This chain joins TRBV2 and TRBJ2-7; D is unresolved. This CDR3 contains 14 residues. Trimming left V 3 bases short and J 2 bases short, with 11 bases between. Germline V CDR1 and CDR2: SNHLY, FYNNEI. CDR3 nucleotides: TGTGCCAGCAGTGATCAAGGGTCCGCCTACGAGCAGTACTTC. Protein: CASSDQGSAYEQYF.

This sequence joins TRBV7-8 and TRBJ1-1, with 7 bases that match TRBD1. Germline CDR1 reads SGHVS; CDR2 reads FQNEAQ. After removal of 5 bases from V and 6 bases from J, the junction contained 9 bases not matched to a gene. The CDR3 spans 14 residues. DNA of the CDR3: TGTGCCAGCAGCCCCGACAGGGTATTGGCTGAAGCTTTCTTT. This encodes CASSPDRVLAEAFF.

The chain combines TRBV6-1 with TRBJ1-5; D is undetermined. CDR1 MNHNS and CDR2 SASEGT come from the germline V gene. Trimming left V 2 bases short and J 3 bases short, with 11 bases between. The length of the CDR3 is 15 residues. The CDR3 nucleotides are TGTGCCAGCAGTGAAAGAGAGACTTTCAATCAGCCCCAGCATTTT. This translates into CASSERETFNQPQHF.

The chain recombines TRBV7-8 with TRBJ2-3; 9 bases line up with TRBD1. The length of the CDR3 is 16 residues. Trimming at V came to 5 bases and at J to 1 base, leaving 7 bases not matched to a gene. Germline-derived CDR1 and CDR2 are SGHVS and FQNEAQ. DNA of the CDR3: TGTGCCAGCAGCCTGAGGGACAGGGTGGGCACAGATACGCAGTATTTT. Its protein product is CASSLRDRVGTDTQYF.

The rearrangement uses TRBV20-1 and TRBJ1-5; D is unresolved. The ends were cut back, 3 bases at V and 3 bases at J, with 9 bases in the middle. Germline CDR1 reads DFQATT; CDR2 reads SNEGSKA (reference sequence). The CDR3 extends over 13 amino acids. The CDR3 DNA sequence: TGCAGTGCTAGTGGGCAGGTCAATCAGCCCCAGCATTTT. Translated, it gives CSASGQVNQPQHF.

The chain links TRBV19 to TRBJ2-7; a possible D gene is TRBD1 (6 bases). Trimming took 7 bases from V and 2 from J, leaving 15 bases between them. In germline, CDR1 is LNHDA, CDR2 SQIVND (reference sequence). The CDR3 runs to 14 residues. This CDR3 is CASKSYREAYEQYF. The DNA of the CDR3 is TGTGCCAGTAAGTCTTACAGGGAAGCCTACGAGCAGTACTTC.

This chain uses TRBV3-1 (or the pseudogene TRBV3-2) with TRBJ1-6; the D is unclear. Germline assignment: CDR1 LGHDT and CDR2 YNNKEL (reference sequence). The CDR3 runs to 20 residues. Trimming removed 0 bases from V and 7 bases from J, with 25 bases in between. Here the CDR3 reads CASSQDIERGGMLGNSPLHF. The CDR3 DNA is TGTGCCAGCAGCCAAGATATAGAGCGGGGAGGGATGCTCGGGAATTCACCCCTCCACTTT.

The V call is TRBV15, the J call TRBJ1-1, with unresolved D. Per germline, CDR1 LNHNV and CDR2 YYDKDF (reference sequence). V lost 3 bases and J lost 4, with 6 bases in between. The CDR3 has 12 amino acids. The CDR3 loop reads CATSRGFTEAFF. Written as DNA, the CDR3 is TGTGCCACCAGCAGGGGATTCACTGAAGCTTTCTTT.

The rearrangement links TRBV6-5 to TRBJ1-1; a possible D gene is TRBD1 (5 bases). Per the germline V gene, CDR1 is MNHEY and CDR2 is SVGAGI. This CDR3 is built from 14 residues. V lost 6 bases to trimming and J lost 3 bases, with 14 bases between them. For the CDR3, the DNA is TGTGCCAGCAGAGGAAGTCCAGGGTACACTGAAGCTTTCTTT. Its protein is CASRGSPGYTEAFF.

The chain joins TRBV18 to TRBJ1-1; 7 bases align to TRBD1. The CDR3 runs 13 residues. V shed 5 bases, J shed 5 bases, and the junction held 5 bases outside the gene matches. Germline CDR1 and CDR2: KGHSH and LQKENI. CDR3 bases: TGTGCCAGCTCATCGGGACAGTTTACTGAAGCTTTCTTT. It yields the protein CASSSGQFTEAFF.